One sample yielded the 29 T cell receptor beta chains listed below, sequenced in a study of blood T cells in healthy people across ages (dated by TCRdb to the mid-2010s). The library was prepared using 5' RACE. The sample was run on an Illumina HiSeq 2500. A second PCR of roughly 6 to 12 cycles was run with a J-beta primer mix and a sample-barcoded 5' primer. TCRdb reprocessed the public reads (quality trimming at Q25 with fastp, clone calling with MiXCR) and kept in-frame beta chains. A single entry per CDR3 protein holds the most common genes and DNA from its merged rows. The sample table shows about 1,500,000 distinct CDR3 sequences, and about 28% are seen once. The ten top clones hold 7% to 9% of the sample. The sequencing input was blood. The receptors derive from a woman in her 30s in good health.

V is TRBV5-1 and J is TRBJ2-1, with D uncertain. CDR3 length: 14 amino acids. Trimming shortened V by 4 bases and J by 4 bases, and 12 bases separated the two germline ends. The germline V gene has CDR1 SGHRS and CDR2 YFSETQ. CDR3 protein: CASSPEAEYNEQFF. The DNA for the CDR3 is TGCGCCAGCAGCCCGGAAGCAGAATACAATGAGCAGTTCTTC.

This clonotype was seen more than once but under ten times. The chain carries TRBV7-9 and TRBJ2-1; D ambiguous. CDR1 SEHNR and CDR2 FQNEAQ come from the germline V gene (reference sequence). The CDR3 extends over 12 amino acids. Trimming pared 1 base from V and 13 bases from J, leaving 11 bases between. CDR3 amino acids: CASSLVNPPQFF. CDR3 coding DNA: TGTGCCAGCAGCTTAGTCAATCCCCCCCAGTTCTTC.

The chain links TRBV7-8 to TRBJ2-1; 7 bases map to TRBD2. Unmatched junction bases numbered 14, after V lost 6 bases and J lost 9 bases. In germline, CDR1 is SGHVS, CDR2 FQNEAQ. The CDR3 is 15 residues long. CDR3 region: CASSPIAGQGGEQFF. For the CDR3, the DNA is TGTGCCAGCAGTCCGATAGCGGGCCAGGGTGGTGAGCAGTTCTTC.

The chain uses TRBV20-1 and TRBJ1-5; no definite D call. This CDR3 is built from 13 residues. Deletions cut 7 bases from V and 3 bases from J, with 13 bases between. Per the germline V gene, CDR1 is DFQATT and CDR2 is SNEGSKA (reference sequence). The CDR3 nucleotides read TGCAGTGGGACCCGAGGGCCCAATCAGCCCCAGCATTTT. Protein sequence: CSGTRGPNQPQHF.

This clonotype has only a few counts. The genes are TRBV7-2 and TRBJ2-5; the match to TRBD2 covers 11 bases. V lost 3 bases and J lost 3; bases outside the gene matches: 6. CDR1 and CDR2 (germline): SGHTA, FQGNSA. The CDR3 extends over 16 amino acids. CDR3: CASSFRGTSGKETQYF. The CDR3 nucleotides are TGTGCCAGCAGCTTCCGAGGGACTAGCGGTAAAGAGACCCAGTACTTC.

This clonotype was recorded a few times. The chain links TRBV7-9 to TRBJ2-1; D possibly corresponds to TRBD2 (5 bases). V gave up 3 bases and J gave up 13 bases, with 19 bases separating them. The CDR3 runs 14 residues. Germline CDR1 is SEHNR and CDR2 is FQNEAQ (reference sequence). CDR3 nucleotides: TGTGCCAGCAGCTTGGAGGCCGCTCAAGAGACCCAGTTCTTC. This sequence encodes CASSLEAAQETQFF. Together with reference TRBV7-9 and TRBJ2-1, the CDR3 gives the full variable domain: DTGVSQNPRHKITKRGQNVTFRCDPISEHNRLYWYRQTLGQGPEFLTYFQNEAQLEKSRLLSDRFSAERPKGSFSTLEIQRTEQGDSAMYLCASSLEAAQETQFFGPGTRLTVL.

The V and J genes are TRBV24-1 and TRBJ2-5, with 8 bases lining up with TRBD1. The V gene end was trimmed by 3 bases and the J gene end by 7 bases; junction bases not matched to a gene: 9. Looked up from germline, CDR1 is KGHDR and CDR2 is SFDVKD. This CDR3 region has 15 residues. CDR3 region: CATSDVGQAKGTQYF. The CDR3 region has the DNA TGTGCCACCAGTGATGTGGGACAGGCTAAAGGGACCCAGTACTTC.

The chain couples TRBV6-5 to TRBJ2-2; D remains ambiguous. From germline, CDR1 is MNHEY and CDR2 SVGAGI. The CDR3 totals 14 residues. The germline V and J ends were trimmed by 7 bases and 8 bases, with 17 bases remaining between them. The CDR3 nucleotides read TGTGCCAGCACCCCTCTTATAGGGAAGGGGGAGCTGTTTTTT. This codes for CASTPLIGKGELFF.

This rearrangement joins TRBV28 to TRBJ1-2, with TRBD1 identical over 8 bases. In germline, CDR1 is MDHEN, CDR2 SYDVKM. With V trimmed by 3 bases and J by 8 bases, 8 bases remained unmatched. The CDR3 length is 14 residues. CDR3 region: CASSLPRTGRGYTF. The CDR3 coding sequence is TGTGCCAGCAGTTTGCCCCGGACAGGGAGGGGCTACACCTTC.

This clonotype has more than one count but fewer than ten. The chain combines TRBV20-1 with TRBJ2-7; tentatively, D is TRBD1 (6 bases). Germline values: CDR1 DFQATT, CDR2 SNEGSKA (reference sequence). The CDR3 is 15 residues long. V dropped 2 bases and J dropped 9 bases, with 23 bases sitting between them. CDR3: CSARPLDSASIRQYF. In DNA, the CDR3 is TGCAGTGCTAGACCCTTGGACAGTGCGTCGATTAGGCAGTACTTC.

This clonotype was observed a few times. The chain employs TRBV20-1 and TRBJ2-5; D may match TRBD1 or TRBD2 (5 bases each). Trimming took off 5 bases at V and 3 bases at J, with 10 bases between the two ends. The CDR3 loop spans 12 amino acids. Germline CDR1 is DFQATT and CDR2 is SNEGSKA (reference sequence). CDR3 in amino acids: CSAEMGEETQYF. CDR3 bases: TGCAGTGCTGAGATGGGGGAAGAGACCCAGTACTTC.

The rearrangement links TRBV12-3 or TRBV12-4 to TRBJ2-2; 7 positions agree with TRBD2. V lost 5 bases to trimming and J lost 3 bases; unmatched junction nucleotides: 6. The CDR3 totals 15 residues. The CDR3 nucleotides read TGTGCCAGCAGTCCATCCCTAGCGGACACCGGGGAGCTGTTTTTT. Its protein is CASSPSLADTGELFF.

This clonotype was seen a handful of times. The chain joins TRBV5-1 to TRBJ1-1; D remains ambiguous. V lost 4 bases to trimming and J lost 5 bases, with 9 bases between them. Per the germline V gene, CDR1 is SGHRS and CDR2 is YFSETQ. This CDR3 has 12 residues. The CDR3 DNA reads TGCGCCAGCAGCGGGATGGGGACTGAAGCTTTCTTT. It yields the protein CASSGMGTEAFF.

This sequence joins TRBV28 and TRBJ2-1, with a possible D match to TRBD2 (7 bases). Germline-derived CDR1 and CDR2 are MDHEN and SYDVKM. This CDR3 is built from 15 residues. V was pared by 8 bases and J by 4 bases, with 18 bases between. CDR3: CASGGGGGGYNEQFF. CDR3 in DNA: TGTGCCAGCGGGGGTGGGGGCGGGGGTTACAATGAGCAGTTCTTC.

The V and J genes are TRBV30 and TRBJ2-3, with a tentative D call TRBD2 (5 bases). Germline V CDR1 and CDR2: GTSNPN, SVGIG (reference sequence). Trimming left V 4 bases short and J 5 bases short, with 16 bases between. This CDR3 has 14 amino acids. Written as DNA, the CDR3 is TGTGCCTGGAATAATGGGCGGGTAGGAGATACGCAGTATTTT. Translated: CAWNNGRVGDTQYF. Supplemented by reference TRBV30 and TRBJ2-3, the full variable domain reads SQTIHQWPATLVQPVGSPLSLECTVEGTSNPNLYWYRQAAGRGLQLLFYSVGIGQISSEVPQNLSASRPQDRQFILSSKKLLLSDSGFYLCAWNNGRVGDTQYFGPGTRLTVL.

This clonotype was seen once. The V call is TRBV7-6, the J call TRBJ2-1, with TRBD2 matching 8 bases. Unmatched junction bases numbered 12, after V lost 11 bases and J lost 0 bases. The CDR3 totals 16 residues. Germline CDR1 and CDR2: SGHVS and FNYEAQ. This chain's CDR3 is CASGPPGRGSYNEQFF. CDR3 DNA: TGTGCCTCTGGCCCCCCCGGGAGGGGCTCCTACAATGAGCAGTTCTTC. The complete variable domain, with remaining parts taken from reference TRBV7-6 and TRBJ2-1, reads GAGVSQSPRYKVTKRGQDVALRCDPISGHVSLYWYRQALGQGPEFLTYFNYEAQQDKSGLPNDRFSAERPEGSISTLTIQRTEQRDSAMYRCASGPPGRGSYNEQFFGPGTRLTVL.

J is TRBJ1-5 and V is TRBV12-3 or TRBV12-4, with D possibly TRBD1 on 5 matching bases. This CDR3 is built from 17 residues. With 6 bases removed from V and 2 bases from J, the gap between germline ends came to 20 bases. The DNA of the CDR3 is TGTGCCAGCAGCCTACTCGGGGGGGGTTTGGGCAATCAGCCCCAGCATTTT. It is translated as CASSLLGGGLGNQPQHF.

Ten or more counts support this clonotype. The CDR3, as DNA: TGCGCCAGCAGCTTGGTCAGGGGACTAGCGGGAGACGAGACCCAGTACTTC. This codes for CASSLVRGLAGDETQYF. The chain combines TRBV5-1 with TRBJ2-5; the match to TRBD2 covers 14 bases. V trimming: 0 bases; J trimming: 5 bases; junction bases outside the gene matches: 6. This CDR3 has 17 residues. CDR1 and CDR2 (germline): SGHRS, YFSETQ.

In the case of this clonotype: Relative to the germline gene, one junction end is altered; a read error may explain this. CDR3 sequence: CANSILAGQETQYF. In DNA, the CDR3 is TGCGCCAACAGCATACTAGCGGGGCAAGAGACCCAGTACTTC. V is TRBV5-1 and J is TRBJ2-5, with 10 bases lining up with TRBD2. This CDR3 is 14 amino acids long. Germline V CDR1 and CDR2: SGHRS, YFSETQ. The whole variable domain, remainder taken from reference TRBV5-1 and TRBJ2-5, is KAGVTQTPRYLIKTRGQQVTLSCSPISGHRSVSWYQQTPGQGLQFLFEYFSETQRNKGNFPGRFSGRQFSNSRSEMNVSTLELGDSALYLCANSILAGQETQYFGPGTRLLVL.

This chain joins TRBV28 and TRBJ1-2; D is possibly TRBD1 (5 bases). The germline V gene encodes CDR1 MDHEN and CDR2 SYDVKM. V was pared by 6 bases and J by 4 bases, with 18 bases between. The CDR3 length is 15 residues. The CDR3 DNA reads as TGTGCCAGCAGCTTCCGGGACGAACACTCCTATGGCTACACCTTC. This sequence encodes CASSFRDEHSYGYTF.

A few counts support this clonotype. CDR3 nucleotide sequence: TGTGCCAAGCGGACAGGGGACACCGGGGAGCTGTTTTTT. Translating gives CAKRTGDTGELFF. V gene TRBV7-9 combines with J gene TRBJ2-2; 9 nucleotides align to TRBD1. CDR3 length: 13 residues. Losses at the gene ends were 10 bases for V and 3 bases for J; bases not matched to a gene: 3. Germline lookup yields CDR1 SEHNR and CDR2 FQNEAQ (reference sequence).

A word on this clonotype: A read error may explain this, as a much larger clone is one base away. The chain employs TRBV27 and TRBJ2-6; D is perhaps TRBD1 or TRBD2 (5 bases each). Germline assignment: CDR1 MNHEY and CDR2 SMNVEV (reference sequence). This CDR3 comprises 14 residues. CDR3 loop: CASSAYGARNALTF. The CDR3 DNA reads TGTGCCAGCAGTGCCTACGGGGCCCGAAACGCCCTGACTTTC.

This clonotype was picked up a small number of times. V and J are TRBV11-2 and TRBJ2-5; TRBD2 is a possible D gene (6 bases). Germline CDR1 is SGHAT and CDR2 is FQNNGV. The CDR3 contains 15 residues. Trimming cost V 7 bases and J 1 base, with 16 bases left between them. The DNA of the CDR3 is TGTGCCAGCAACCCGGGGAGGCGCATCCAAGAGACCCAGTACTTC. Translating it yields CASNPGRRIQETQYF.

There are a few counts of this clonotype. V and J are TRBV2 and TRBJ1-1, with D tentatively TRBD1 (5 bases). Germline CDR1 is SNHLY and CDR2 is FYNNEI. The CDR3 consists of 14 residues. Trimming stripped 2 bases from V and 4 bases from J, with 11 bases between. This CDR3 reads CASSEFGGVTEAFF. The CDR3 DNA is TGTGCCAGCAGTGAATTCGGGGGTGTCACTGAAGCTTTCTTT.

A few counts support this clonotype. V and J are TRBV7-2 and TRBJ2-1; D is uncertain. V lost 5 bases to trimming and J lost 0 bases, with 14 bases between them. The CDR3 length is 16 residues. From germline, CDR1 is SGHTA and CDR2 FQGNSA. The CDR3 coding sequence is TGTGCCAGCAGCCCAGACTCCCGCAGCTCCTACAATGAGCAGTTCTTC. Amino acid sequence: CASSPDSRSSYNEQFF.

This clonotype was observed a few times. In nucleotides, the CDR3 is TGTGCCAGCAGCTTGGCCAGGGTAACAAGGAATGAGCAGTACTTC. Residues: CASSLARVTRNEQYF. The J gene is TRBJ2-7, the V gene TRBV5-6; D might be TRBD1 (5 bases). This CDR3 region has 15 residues. The germline CDR1 and CDR2 sequences are SGHDT and YYEEEE. V was clipped by 0 bases and J by 7 bases, with 17 bases between them.

The CDR3 sequence: CSARELGTLGLLDEQFF. In nucleotides, the CDR3 is TGCAGTGCTAGAGAACTCGGGACTCTTGGACTTTTAGATGAGCAGTTCTTC. The chain is built from TRBV20-1 and TRBJ2-1, with D possibly being TRBD2 (6 bases). The CDR3 has 17 amino acids. The V gene lost 0 bases and the J gene lost 8 bases, with 23 bases spanning the gap. Germline V gene lookup returns CDR1 DFQATT and CDR2 SNEGSKA (reference sequence).

J is TRBJ2-5 and V is TRBV5-1, with D possibly TRBD2 on 6 matching bases. CDR3 length: 14 residues. With 5 bases removed from V and 5 bases from J, the gap between germline ends came to 16 bases. CDR1 is SGHRS, CDR2 YFSETQ, per germline. The CDR3 coding sequence is TGCGCCAGCAGGCCGGGACTCTTCATGGAGACCCAGTACTTC. Translated: CASRPGLFMETQYF.

This clonotype has at least ten counts. This clone may be a read error of a much larger clone one base away. The gene calls are TRBV7-2 and TRBJ1-2; 8 nucleotides line up with TRBD1. Germline trimming cut 5 bases from V and 8 bases from J; bases unmatched to any gene: 7. This CDR3 comprises 13 residues. Germline CDR1 SGHTA, CDR2 FQGNSA. CDR3 in DNA: TGTGCCAGCAGCATAGACAGGGGAAACGGCTACACCTTC. Translation: CASSIDRGNGYTF.